Below are 25 T cell receptor beta chains sequenced from a single sample in a study of blood T cell repertoires in COVID-19 (dated by TCRdb to 2018 to 2021). Libraries were built with the immunoSEQ multiplex PCR assay. What TCRdb holds here is the immuneACCESS table cut down to in-frame rearrangements. Part of the clones is not present; checked against another copy, under half of the missing clones reflect an unresolved V gene, and the others are unexplained. The sample yields over 70,000 clones; more than 75% were counted once. 25% to 30% of the sample is held by the ten biggest clonotypes. The specimen was peripheral blood. These receptors came from an elderly woman with active or convalescent COVID-19.

The chain joins TRBV28 to TRBJ2-5; tentative D call: TRBD1 (6 bases). Trimming removed 6 bases at V and 7 bases at J, with 18 bases between. The germline CDR1 and CDR2 sequences are MDHEN and SYDVKM. This CDR3 is 14 amino acids long. The DNA for the CDR3 is TGTGCCAGCAGGGGTACAGGGTGGGCCGGGACCCAGTACTTC. Its protein product is CASRGTGWAGTQYF.

This chain connects TRBV5-4 to TRBJ2-5; 9 bases agree with TRBD1. After removal of 4 bases from V and 5 bases from J, the junction contained 12 bases not matched to a gene. The CDR3 has 16 amino acids. Germline CDR1 reads SGHNT; CDR2 reads YYREEE (reference sequence). The CDR3 sequence: CASSGTGTGIGETQYF. CDR3 nucleotide sequence: TGTGCCAGCAGCGGGACCGGGACAGGGATAGGCGAGACCCAGTACTTC.

The rearrangement links TRBV7-2 to TRBJ2-1; 8 nucleotides align to TRBD1. Losses at the gene ends were 2 bases for V and 4 bases for J; bases not matched to a gene: 4. This CDR3 region has 15 residues. Germline V gene data show CDR1 as SGHTA and CDR2 as FQGNSA. The CDR3: CASSLRQGRYNEQFF. The DNA of the CDR3 is TGTGCCAGCAGCTTACGACAGGGGCGTTACAATGAGCAGTTCTTC.

The genes are TRBV6-2 or TRBV6-3 and TRBJ2-1; 8 bases are shared with TRBD1. This CDR3 comprises 14 residues. V lost 6 bases and J lost 7; bases outside the gene matches: 8. Germline V gene sequence: CDR1 MNHEY, CDR2 SVGEGT. CDR3 residues: CASSRDRGGNEQFF. The CDR3 coding sequence is TGTGCCAGCAGCCGAGACAGGGGCGGGAATGAGCAGTTCTTC.

Here the CDR3 DNA reads TGTGCCAGCAGTTTATTAGCGGGGGGAAGCGACGAGCAGTACTTC. It codes for CASSLLAGGSDEQYF. The chain recombines TRBV27 with TRBJ2-7; 10 positions match TRBD2. Germline assignment: CDR1 MNHEY and CDR2 SMNVEV (reference sequence). The ends lost 1 base at V and 5 bases at J; junction bases unmatched: 5. The CDR3 covers 15 residues.

The chain carries TRBV4-3 and TRBJ1-1; TRBD1 aligns across 7 bases. Germline CDR1 reads LGHNA; CDR2 reads YSLEER. Trimming cost V 0 bases and J 2 bases; bases outside gene matches: 6. The CDR3 length is 16 residues. CDR3 in DNA: TGCGCCAGCAGCCAAGAGTTGGGACAGTTTAACACTGAAGCTTTCTTT. Translating gives CASSQELGQFNTEAFF.

The V and J genes are TRBV6-5 and TRBJ1-5, with 7 bases that match TRBD1. Trimming removed 6 bases from V and 0 bases from J; junction bases left unmatched: 2. This CDR3 has 14 residues. Germline-derived CDR1 and CDR2 are MNHEY and SVGAGI. The CDR3 DNA reads TGTGCCAGCAGCGCAGGGGGTAGCAATCAGCCCCAGCATTTT. Residues: CASSAGGSNQPQHF.

The CDR3 here is CAWSGLVSGGTYEQYF. The CDR3 DNA sequence: TGTGCCTGGAGTGGATTGGTTAGCGGGGGAACCTACGAGCAGTACTTC. The J gene is TRBJ2-7, the V gene TRBV30; 9 positions agree with TRBD2. V shed 1 base, J shed 2 bases, and the junction held 9 bases outside the gene matches. Germline CDR1 reads GTSNPN; CDR2 reads SVGIG (reference sequence). This CDR3 is 16 amino acids long.

This sequence joins TRBV28 and TRBJ1-2; D may be TRBD1 (5 bases). The V and J ends lost 5 bases and 3 bases respectively, with 7 bases between them. The CDR3 covers 12 residues. The germline CDR1 and CDR2 sequences are MDHEN and SYDVKM. The CDR3 DNA sequence: TGTGCCAGCAGTGGCAGGGACTATGGCTACACCTTC. Protein: CASSGRDYGYTF.

The rearrangement joins TRBV2 to TRBJ1-4; TRBD1 is a possible D gene (6 bases). Deletions cut 4 bases from V and 8 bases from J, with 14 bases between. The CDR3 loop spans 14 amino acids. The germline gives CDR1 SNHLY, CDR2 FYNNEI. The CDR3: CASSAQGMGEKLFF. DNA for the CDR3: TGTGCCAGCAGTGCCCAGGGGATGGGGGAAAAACTGTTTTTT.

The V and J genes are TRBV4-3 and TRBJ1-3, with 8 bases identical to TRBD1. Germline lookup yields CDR1 LGHNA and CDR2 YSLEER. Trimming removed 4 bases from V and 4 bases from J; junction bases left unmatched: 3. CDR3 length: 14 residues. The CDR3 protein is CASSPTGGGNTIYF. CDR3 sequence (DNA): TGCGCCAGCAGCCCCACAGGGGGGGGAAACACCATATATTTT.

The chain couples TRBV5-1 to TRBJ2-7; 13 positions agree with TRBD2. The trim removed 5 bases at V and 2 bases at J, leaving 10 bases unmatched. The CDR3 covers 17 residues. The V gene's germline CDR1 is SGHRS and CDR2 YFSETQ. The DNA of the CDR3 is TGCGCCAGCAGTCGAGGACTAGCGGGGGCTCAAACCTACGAGCAGTACTTC. Translated, it gives CASSRGLAGAQTYEQYF.

This clone came up a few times. The chain uses TRBV24-1 and TRBJ1-5; 7 bases line up with TRBD1. Germline CDR1 KGHDR, CDR2 SFDVKD. This CDR3 comprises 17 residues. J gave up 4 bases and V 9 bases, and 17 bases lay outside the gene matches. The CDR3: CATLTDRERRSNQPQHF. The CDR3 DNA reads TGTGCCACCCTTACCGACAGGGAACGGAGGTCGAATCAGCCCCAGCATTTT.

The chain is built from TRBV7-8 and TRBJ2-6, with D perhaps TRBD1 (5 bases). This CDR3 has 16 residues. Per the germline V gene, CDR1 is SGHVS and CDR2 is FQNEAQ. V lost 3 bases and J 4 bases, leaving 13 bases between the germline ends. CDR3 sequence: CASSLGPFSGANVLTF. DNA for the CDR3: TGTGCCAGCAGCTTGGGGCCGTTCTCCGGGGCCAACGTCCTGACTTTC.

In its sample, this clone was seen a few times. The chain links TRBV27 to TRBJ2-7, with 8 bases aligning to TRBD1. Trimming at V came to 3 bases and at J to 4 bases, leaving 5 bases not matched to a gene. Germline-derived CDR1 and CDR2 are MNHEY and SMNVEV (reference sequence). There are 14 residues in the CDR3. The CDR3 nucleotides are TGTGCCAGCAGTTTTGGAGACAGGGGTTACGAGCAGTACTTC. It translates to CASSFGDRGYEQYF.

The rearrangement uses TRBV7-2 and TRBJ2-7, with 8 bases identical to TRBD1. Germline CDR1 is SGHTA and CDR2 is FQGNSA. V shed 5 bases and J 3 bases; nucleotides not matched to a gene: 12. This CDR3 is 16 amino acids long. The CDR3 sequence is CASSMPGGTGNYEQYF. CDR3 DNA: TGTGCCAGCAGCATGCCCGGTGGGACAGGAAACTACGAGCAGTACTTC.

This chain joins TRBV5-4 and TRBJ2-5; TRBD2 might be the D (6 bases). Trimming pared 2 bases from V and 2 bases from J, leaving 10 bases between. Germline values: CDR1 SGHNT, CDR2 YYREEE (reference sequence). This CDR3 comprises 14 residues. CDR3 nucleotide sequence: TGTGCCAGCAGCTTCTTTGGGGGGCAAGAGACCCAGTACTTC. Protein sequence: CASSFFGGQETQYF.

The chain carries TRBV5-1 and TRBJ1-2, with D perhaps matching TRBD1 (5 bases). Germline V gene lookup returns CDR1 SGHRS and CDR2 YFSETQ. The CDR3 has 14 residues. V lost 5 bases and J 7 bases, leaving 18 bases between the germline ends. CDR3: CASRVEFTQGGYTF. As DNA, the CDR3 is TGCGCCAGCAGAGTCGAGTTTACCCAGGGTGGCTACACCTTC.

The CDR3 reads CASSYSGLASGEQYF. Written as DNA, the CDR3 is TGTGCCAGCAGTTACTCTGGACTAGCTTCGGGCGAGCAGTACTTC. The chain has TRBV6-2 or TRBV6-3 and TRBJ2-7; 8 positions match TRBD2. CDR1 and CDR2 (germline): MNHEY, SVGEGT. V dropped 0 bases and J dropped 6; count of bases not matched to a gene: 7. The CDR3 runs 15 residues.

The chain has TRBV2 and TRBJ2-1; 15 nucleotides agree with TRBD2. The CDR3 covers 17 residues. V gave up 11 bases and J gave up 7 bases; unmatched junction bases: 15. From germline, CDR1 is SNHLY and CDR2 FYNNEI. The CDR3 DNA reads as TGTGCCGACCGGACTAGCGGGGGGGCTCGGACGTTGAATGAGCAGTTCTTC. This codes for CADRTSGGARTLNEQFF.

This chain links TRBV5-1 with TRBJ1-2; perhaps TRBD1 as D (6 bases). The length of the CDR3 is 14 residues. The germline V gene encodes CDR1 SGHRS and CDR2 YFSETQ. The V end lost 4 bases, the J end lost 7 bases, and 17 bases lay between the germline ends. The CDR3 protein is CASSLNPDSLGYTF. As DNA, the CDR3 is TGCGCCAGCAGCCTAAACCCGGACAGTCTTGGCTACACCTTC. The variable domain in full, completed from reference TRBV5-1 and TRBJ1-2, reads KAGVTQTPRYLIKTRGQQVTLSCSPISGHRSVSWYQQTPGQGLQFLFEYFSETQRNKGNFPGRFSGRQFSNSRSEMNVSTLELGDSALYLCASSLNPDSLGYTFGSGTRLTVV.

A remark on this clone: The same CDR3 can be traced to other DNA sequences in this sample. V gene TRBV10-3 combines with J gene TRBJ2-2; TRBD1 is a possible D gene (6 bases). Germline CDR1 reads ENHRY; CDR2 reads SYGVKD. The CDR3 is 14 residues long. Trimming stripped 6 bases from V and 1 base from J, with 9 bases between. This chain's CDR3 is CAIRDRLNTGELFF. The CDR3 DNA is TGTGCCATCAGGGACAGACTGAACACCGGGGAGCTGTTTTTT.

The chain combines TRBV5-1 with TRBJ2-5; D gene uncertain. Trimming removed 0 bases at V and 2 bases at J, with 8 bases between. CDR1 and CDR2 from the germline V gene are SGHRS and YFSETQ. CDR3 length: 14 residues. CDR3 DNA: TGCGCCAGCAGCTTGGTTAGTTTGCAAGAGACCCAGTACTTC. Translating it yields CASSLVSLQETQYF.

V is TRBV7-2 and J is TRBJ1-2; D is perhaps TRBD1 (6 bases). The germline CDR1 and CDR2 sequences are SGHTA and FQGNSA. The CDR3 is 16 amino acids. V lost 1 base and J lost 0, with 12 bases in between. The chain's CDR3 is CASSLVSGDTNYGYTF. The CDR3 DNA reads TGTGCCAGCAGCTTAGTAAGCGGGGACACTAACTATGGCTACACCTTC.

This rearrangement joins TRBV11-2 to TRBJ2-1; 8 bases line up with TRBD2. The germline V gene has CDR1 SGHAT and CDR2 FQNNGV. The junction had 7 bases not matched to a gene; V was cut back by 1 base and J by 5 bases. The CDR3 consists of 16 residues. CDR3 nucleotide sequence: TGTGCCAGCAGCTTAGTCGGCGGGGGGAGCAACAATGAGCAGTTCTTC. Translating gives CASSLVGGGSNNEQFF.